The rows below give T cell receptor beta chains drawn from one sample of a study of spatial heterogeneity in lung cancer. TCRdb processed the 5' RACE reads anew with MiXCR; each CDR3 protein has one entry. The sample holds about 10,000 distinct CDR3 sequences, around half seen once. Specimen: lung tumor tissue, collected at surgery. The receptors shown here come from a female donor with early-stage non-small cell lung cancer. Each CDR3 is given with its conserved first and last residue. D genes are given only for firm matches. Not every row has a clone size; where given, it reads once, few, many or a size class.

V: TRBV7-9; D: TRBD1; size: NA; J: TRBJ1-2; DNA: TGTGCCAGCAGCAGTCGGACAGGGCAACCGCCTGGCTACACCTTC; CDR3: CASSSRTGQPPGYTF
V: TRBV7-9; D: NA; size: NA; J: TRBJ2-3; DNA: TGTGCCAGCAGCTATTGGGACCCGGTTACAGATACGCAGTATTTT; CDR3: CASSYWDPVTDTQYF
V: TRBV20-1; D: NA; size: NA; J: TRBJ1-1; DNA: TGCAGTGCTATACAGCGGAGGGCCACTGAAGCTTTCTTT; CDR3: CSAIQRRATEAFF
V: TRBV15; D: NA; size: NA; J: TRBJ2-1; DNA: TGTGCCACCAGCAGAGATCTGGCAGTCAATGAGCAGTTCTTC; CDR3: CATSRDLAVNEQFF
V: TRBV5-1; D: NA; size: NA; J: TRBJ2-5; DNA: TGCGCCAGCAGCCGCGGACAGCAAGAGACCCAGTACTTC; CDR3: CASSRGQQETQYF
V: TRBV7-6; D: NA; size: NA; J: TRBJ1-2; DNA: TGTGCCATCGCAACCAGCTTTGGCTACACCTTC; CDR3: CAIATSFGYTF
V: TRBV7-8; D: NA; size: NA; J: TRBJ1-1; DNA: TGTGCCAGCAGCTTAGGGGGTGGACTGGCGAACACTGAAGCTTTCTTT; CDR3: CASSLGGGLANTEAFF
V: TRBV7-9; D: NA; size: NA; J: TRBJ2-7; DNA: TGTGCCAGCAGCTTAGCCCCCTACGAGCAGTACTTC; CDR3: CASSLAPYEQYF
V: TRBV9; D: TRBD2; size: NA; J: TRBJ2-5; DNA: TGTGCCAGCAGCGTAGGGAGTCCAGCGGGGCAAGAGACCCAGTACTTC; CDR3: CASSVGSPAGQETQYF
V: TRBV7-9; D: TRBD2; size: NA; J: TRBJ2-5; DNA: TGTGCCAGCAGCTTAGCACTAGCGGGAACCCAAGAGACCCAGTACTTC; CDR3: CASSLALAGTQETQYF
V: TRBV20-1; D: NA; size: NA; J: TRBJ1-2; DNA: TGCAGTTCCGTCGAGCGGAGAGGTGGCTACACCTTC; CDR3: CSSVERRGGYTF
V: TRBV4-1; D: NA; size: NA; J: TRBJ1-1; DNA: TGCGCCAGCAGCCAGGGTCGAGGAGTGAACACTGAAGCTTTCTTT; CDR3: CASSQGRGVNTEAFF
V: TRBV4-3; D: TRBD1; size: NA; J: TRBJ2-7; DNA: TGCGCCAGCAGCCAAGATCTACAGGGGAAAGCCTACGAGCAGTACTTC; CDR3: CASSQDLQGKAYEQYF
V: TRBV18; D: TRBD1; size: once; J: TRBJ2-5; DNA: TGTGCCAGCTCTCCTGGACAGGGCCCTTCTATGAATGGGACCCAGTACTTC; CDR3: CASSPGQGPSMNGTQYF
V: TRBV7-2; D: TRBD2; size: NA; J: TRBJ2-4; DNA: TGTGCCAGCAGCACAGACGTCTGGCGGGGGGGAGGCAAAAACATTCAGTACTTC; CDR3: CASSTDVWRGGGKNIQYF
V: TRBV28; D: NA; size: medium-sized; J: TRBJ1-1; DNA: TGTGCCAGCATCCAACCCGGCAGTCTAGAAGCTTTCTTT; CDR3: CASIQPGSLEAFF
V: TRBV4-3; D: TRBD1; size: NA; J: TRBJ1-2; DNA: TGCGCCAGCAGCCGCGGACAGGGGGCCTATGGCTACACCTTC; CDR3: CASSRGQGAYGYTF
V: TRBV4-1; D: NA; size: NA; J: TRBJ2-5; DNA: TGCGCCAGCAGCCAAGCGGGTGTCGTTGAGGGGGGTGTTCTTAAGACCCAGTACTTC; CDR3: CASSQAGVVEGGVLKTQYF
V: TRBV5-1; D: NA; size: NA; J: TRBJ1-3; DNA: TGCGCCAGCAGTGGGACGGCGAGCGACACCATATATTTT; CDR3: CASSGTASDTIYF
V: TRBV7-9; D: TRBD1; size: NA; J: TRBJ2-1; DNA: TGTGCCAGCAGCCGGGGTCAGGGGGCGCACAATGAGCAGTTCTTC; CDR3: CASSRGQGAHNEQFF
V: TRBV3-1; D: NA; size: NA; J: TRBJ1-2; DNA: TGTGCCAGCACCTCAAGAGGGGCAGAAGGGGGAAACTATGGCTACACCTTC; CDR3: CASTSRGAEGGNYGYTF
V: TRBV12-3/TRBV12-4; D: NA; size: NA; J: TRBJ1-1; DNA: TGTGCCAGCAGTTTCGCAGGGCCCGAAGCTTTCTTT; CDR3: CASSFAGPEAFF
V: TRBV5-1; D: NA; size: NA; J: TRBJ1-2; DNA: TGCGCCAGCAGCTTTGGGCAGGGGCGATACTATGGCTACACCTTC; CDR3: CASSFGQGRYYGYTF
V: TRBV6-6; D: NA; size: NA; J: TRBJ2-3; DNA: TGTGCCAGCAGTTACCCCGGCACAGATACGCAGTATTTT; CDR3: CASSYPGTDTQYF
V: TRBV7-2; D: NA; size: NA; J: TRBJ1-3; DNA: TGTGCCAGCAGCCCACGGGGTGGCTCTGGAAACACCATATATTTT; CDR3: CASSPRGGSGNTIYF
V: TRBV7-9; D: NA; size: medium-sized; J: TRBJ2-2; DNA: TGTGCCAGCAGCTTTACGGGGCTAAACACCGGGGAGCTGTTTTTT; CDR3: CASSFTGLNTGELFF
V: TRBV7-9; D: NA; size: NA; J: TRBJ2-7; DNA: TGTGCCAGCAGCTTAGAGGCCAACTCCTACGAGCAGTACTTC; CDR3: CASSLEANSYEQYF
V: TRBV7-2; D: TRBD1; size: NA; J: TRBJ1-1; DNA: TGTGCCAGCACAGACGGACAGGGGTCTTACCTGAACACTGAAGCTTTCTTT; CDR3: CASTDGQGSYLNTEAFF
V: TRBV6-5; D: NA; size: few; J: TRBJ1-1; DNA: TGTGCCAGCAGTCGAACAGTGACTGAAGCTTTCTTT; CDR3: CASSRTVTEAFF
V: TRBV29-1; D: TRBD1; size: NA; J: TRBJ1-2; DNA: TGCAGCGCCGGACAGGAGCTAAGTGGCTACACCTTC; CDR3: CSAGQELSGYTF
V: TRBV7-2; D: NA; size: NA; J: TRBJ2-3; DNA: TGTGCCAGCACGGCGGCAGATACGCAGTATTTT; CDR3: CASTAADTQYF
V: TRBV7-2; D: NA; size: few; J: TRBJ2-5; DNA: TGTGCCAGCAGCCCAAGGACACAAGAGACCCAGTACTTC; CDR3: CASSPRTQETQYF
V: TRBV3-1; D: TRBD1; size: NA; J: TRBJ1-2; DNA: TGTGCCAGCAGCCCTGGACAGGTAGGAGCTGGCTACACCTTC; CDR3: CASSPGQVGAGYTF
V: TRBV7-8; D: NA; size: few; J: TRBJ2-7; DNA: TGTGCCAGCAGCACCCAGGGGGGCGAGCAGTACTTC; CDR3: CASSTQGGEQYF
V: TRBV28; D: NA; size: NA; J: TRBJ1-6; DNA: TGTGCCAGCAGTAAACTCAGGTCCTCCTATAATTCACCCCTCCACTTT; CDR3: CASSKLRSSYNSPLHF
V: TRBV2; D: NA; size: few; J: TRBJ2-2; DNA: TGTGCCAGCCAGGGACCACCGAACACCGGGGAGCTGTTTTTT; CDR3: CASQGPPNTGELFF
V: TRBV7-2; D: NA; size: NA; J: TRBJ2-5; DNA: TGTGCCAGCAGCCTAGGGCAGGGAGTGAAAGAGACCCAGTACTTC; CDR3: CASSLGQGVKETQYF
V: TRBV7-2; D: TRBD1; size: NA; J: TRBJ1-1; DNA: TGTGCCAGCAGCTTTACAGGGGCTGCTGAAGCTTTCTTT; CDR3: CASSFTGAAEAFF
V: TRBV7-9; D: NA; size: NA; J: TRBJ2-5; DNA: TGTGCCAGCAGCTTGACCCTGGTTTTGGGCAGGGACCAAGAGACCCAGTACTTC; CDR3: CASSLTLVLGRDQETQYF
V: TRBV20-1; D: NA; size: NA; J: TRBJ2-3; DNA: TGCAGTGCTAGGCACCGGGGGGCGGGAGATACGCAGTATTTT; CDR3: CSARHRGAGDTQYF
V: TRBV5-1; D: TRBD1; size: NA; J: TRBJ2-2; DNA: TGCGCCAGCAGCTCGGGACAGCTGAACACCGGGGAGCTGTTTTTT; CDR3: CASSSGQLNTGELFF
V: TRBV9; D: NA; size: NA; J: TRBJ2-3; DNA: TGTGCCAGCAGCGTAGAGAGTCTCCCAACAGATACGCAGTATTTT; CDR3: CASSVESLPTDTQYF
V: TRBV5-5; D: NA; size: few; J: TRBJ2-4; DNA: TGTGCCAGCAGAAACGACAGACGGAACATTCAGTACTTC; CDR3: CASRNDRRNIQYF
V: TRBV7-2; D: TRBD1; size: few; J: TRBJ2-7; DNA: TGTGCCAGCAGCTTAGCGTACAGGGGGCTCTACGAGCAGTACTTC; CDR3: CASSLAYRGLYEQYF
V: TRBV11-2; D: NA; size: few; J: TRBJ2-1; DNA: TGTGCCAGCAGCTTAGGATTCAGGGACAATGAGCAGTTCTTC; CDR3: CASSLGFRDNEQFF
V: TRBV14; D: NA; size: few; J: TRBJ2-3; DNA: TGTGCCAGCAGCCAATTTGGTACCTTCACAGATACGCAGTATTTT; CDR3: CASSQFGTFTDTQYF
V: TRBV6-1; D: NA; size: once; J: TRBJ2-7; DNA: TGTGCCAGCAGTGAAGCGCCGGCGGTAGGCGTACCGCACTTC; CDR3: CASSEAPAVGVPHF
V: TRBV7-3; D: TRBD2; size: NA; J: TRBJ2-1; DNA: TGTGCCAGCAGCGCCCGACTAGCGGGGGGGCAGGATGAGCAGTTCTTC; CDR3: CASSARLAGGQDEQFF
V: TRBV6-5; D: NA; size: NA; J: TRBJ1-2; DNA: TGTGCCAGCAGGGAAGCGGATGGCTACACCTTC; CDR3: CASREADGYTF
V: TRBV7-7; D: NA; size: NA; J: TRBJ2-1; DNA: TGTGCTAGCAGCCCCCAGGCGAGCAGATCCTACAATGAGCAGTTCTTC; CDR3: CASSPQASRSYNEQFF
V: TRBV12-5; D: TRBD2; size: NA; J: TRBJ2-1; DNA: TGTGCTAGTGCCGAAGCGGGGCCCGGGGGGCAGTTCTTC; CDR3: CASAEAGPGGQFF
V: TRBV12-3/TRBV12-4; D: NA; size: NA; J: TRBJ2-1; DNA: TGTGCCAGCAGCTGGGGGGGGCAGGCGTACAATGAGCAGTTCTTC; CDR3: CASSWGGQAYNEQFF
V: TRBV29-1; D: TRBD1; size: medium-sized; J: TRBJ2-4; DNA: TGCAGCGTGAGAACAGGGGTTTATGGCAAAAACATTCAGTACTTC; CDR3: CSVRTGVYGKNIQYF
V: TRBV12-3/TRBV12-4; D: NA; size: NA; J: TRBJ1-5; DNA: TGTGCCAGCAGATGGGGGAATAATCAGCCCCAGCATTTT; CDR3: CASRWGNNQPQHF
V: TRBV2; D: NA; size: NA; J: TRBJ2-5; DNA: TGTGCCAGCAGACTTGGGACCCAGTACTTC; CDR3: CASRLGTQYF